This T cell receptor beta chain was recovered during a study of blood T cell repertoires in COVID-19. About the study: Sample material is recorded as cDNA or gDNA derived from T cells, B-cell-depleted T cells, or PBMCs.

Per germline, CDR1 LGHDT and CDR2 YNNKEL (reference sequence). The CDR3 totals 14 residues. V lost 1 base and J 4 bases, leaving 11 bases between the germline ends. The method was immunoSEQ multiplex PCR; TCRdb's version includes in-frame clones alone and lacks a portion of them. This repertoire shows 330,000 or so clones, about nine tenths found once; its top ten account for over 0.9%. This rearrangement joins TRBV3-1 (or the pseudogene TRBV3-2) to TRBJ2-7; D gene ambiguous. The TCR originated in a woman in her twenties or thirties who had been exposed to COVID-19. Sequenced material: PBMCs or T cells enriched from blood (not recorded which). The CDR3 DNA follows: TGTGCCAGCAGCCAAGGGTCGGTCAGGTACGAGCAGTACTTC. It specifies CASSQGSVRYEQYF.